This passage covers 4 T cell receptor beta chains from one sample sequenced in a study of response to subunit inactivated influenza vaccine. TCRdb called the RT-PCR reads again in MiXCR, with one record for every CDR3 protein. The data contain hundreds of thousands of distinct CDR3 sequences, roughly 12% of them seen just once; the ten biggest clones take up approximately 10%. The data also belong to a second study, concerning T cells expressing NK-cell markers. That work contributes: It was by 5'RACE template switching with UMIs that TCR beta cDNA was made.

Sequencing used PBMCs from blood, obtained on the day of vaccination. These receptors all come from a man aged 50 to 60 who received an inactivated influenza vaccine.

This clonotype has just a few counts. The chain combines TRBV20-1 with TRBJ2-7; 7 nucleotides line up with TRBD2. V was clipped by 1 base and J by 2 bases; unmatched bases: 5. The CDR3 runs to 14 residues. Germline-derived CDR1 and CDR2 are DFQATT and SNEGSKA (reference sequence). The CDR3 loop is CSARAQREPYEQYF. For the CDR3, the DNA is TGCAGTGCTAGAGCCCAGCGGGAACCCTACGAGCAGTACTTC.

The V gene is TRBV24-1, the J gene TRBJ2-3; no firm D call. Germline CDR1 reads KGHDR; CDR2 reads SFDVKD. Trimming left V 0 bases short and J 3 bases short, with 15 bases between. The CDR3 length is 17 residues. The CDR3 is CATSDLQMGFGTDTQYF. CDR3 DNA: TGTGCCACCAGTGATTTGCAAATGGGGTTCGGGACAGATACGCAGTATTTT.

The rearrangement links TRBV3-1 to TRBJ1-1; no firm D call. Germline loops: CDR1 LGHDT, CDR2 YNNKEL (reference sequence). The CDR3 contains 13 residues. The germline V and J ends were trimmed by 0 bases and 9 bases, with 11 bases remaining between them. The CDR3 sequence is CASSQDSKTKAFF. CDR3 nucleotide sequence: TGTGCCAGCAGCCAAGACTCTAAGACAAAAGCTTTCTTT.

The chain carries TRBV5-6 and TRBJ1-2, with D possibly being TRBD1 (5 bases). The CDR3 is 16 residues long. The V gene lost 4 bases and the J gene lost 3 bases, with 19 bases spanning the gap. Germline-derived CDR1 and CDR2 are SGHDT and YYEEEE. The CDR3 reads CASSRGVAVGHYGYTF. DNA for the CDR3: TGTGCCAGCAGCCGGGGGGTAGCGGTGGGCCACTATGGCTACACCTTC. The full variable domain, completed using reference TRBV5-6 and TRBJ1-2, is DAGVTQSPTHLIKTRGQQVTLRCSPKSGHDTVSWYQQALGQGPQFIFQYYEEEERQRGNFPDRFSGHQFPNYSSELNVNALLLGDSALYLCASSRGVAVGHYGYTFGSGTRLTVV.